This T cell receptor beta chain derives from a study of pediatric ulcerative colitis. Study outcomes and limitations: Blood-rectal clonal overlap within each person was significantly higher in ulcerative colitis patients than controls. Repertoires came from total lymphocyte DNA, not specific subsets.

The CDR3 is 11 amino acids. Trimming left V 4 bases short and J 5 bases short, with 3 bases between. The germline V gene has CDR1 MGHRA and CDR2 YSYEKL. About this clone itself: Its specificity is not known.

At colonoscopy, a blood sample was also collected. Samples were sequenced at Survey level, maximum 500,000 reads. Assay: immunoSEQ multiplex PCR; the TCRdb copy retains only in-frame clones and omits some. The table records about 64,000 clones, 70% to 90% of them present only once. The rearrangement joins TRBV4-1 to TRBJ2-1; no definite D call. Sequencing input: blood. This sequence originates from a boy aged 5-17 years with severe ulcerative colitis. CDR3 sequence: CASSLNNEQFF. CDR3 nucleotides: TGCGCCAGCAGCCTCAACAATGAGCAGTTCTTC.